Reported below is one TCR beta chain. The CDR3 loop spans 16 amino acids. V was trimmed by 1 base and J by 12 bases, leaving 22 bases between them. Germline V gene data show CDR1 as LGHDT and CDR2 as YNNKEL (reference sequence). Assay: immunoSEQ multiplex PCR; the TCRdb copy retains only in-frame clones and omits some. The table lists around 300,000 clones, roughly 90% of them singletons. This record comes from a study of Ad26.COV2.S vaccination and SARS-CoV-2 variants. Treatment of the sample: 15 to 20 received Ad26.COV2.S at low or high dose, single or two shots; about five received placebo; per-sample allocation not given. Each sample was drawn 63 days after the first injection (of vaccine or placebo).

The specimen comprised peripheral blood, sampled in a trial of Ad26.COV2.S vaccine versus placebo. This receptor was obtained from a person between 18 and 65 years old who received the Ad26.COV2.S COVID-19 vaccine or a placebo. The chain combines TRBV3-1 (or the pseudogene TRBV3-2) with TRBJ2-1; D possibly matches TRBD1 or TRBD2 (5 bases each). Written as DNA, the CDR3 is TGTGCCAGCAGCCAAGCTTGGGTAGAGGGGATTATGTCGCAGTTCTTC. Protein product: CASSQAWVEGIMSQFF.